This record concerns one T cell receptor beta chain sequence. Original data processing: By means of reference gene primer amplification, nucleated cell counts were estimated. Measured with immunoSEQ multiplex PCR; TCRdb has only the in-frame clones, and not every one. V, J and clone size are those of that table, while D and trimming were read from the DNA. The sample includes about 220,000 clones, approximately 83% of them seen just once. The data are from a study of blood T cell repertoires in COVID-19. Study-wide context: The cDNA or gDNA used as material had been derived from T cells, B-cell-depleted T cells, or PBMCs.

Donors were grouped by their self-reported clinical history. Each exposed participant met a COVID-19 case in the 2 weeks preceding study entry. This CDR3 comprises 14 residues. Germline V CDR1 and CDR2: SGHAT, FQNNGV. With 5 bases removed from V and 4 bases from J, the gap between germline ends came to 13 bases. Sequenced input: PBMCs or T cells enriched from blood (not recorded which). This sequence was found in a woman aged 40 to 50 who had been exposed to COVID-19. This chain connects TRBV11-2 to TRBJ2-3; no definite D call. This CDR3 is CASSPAVEPDTQYF. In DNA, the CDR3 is TGTGCCAGCAGCCCCGCGGTAGAACCAGATACGCAGTATTTT.